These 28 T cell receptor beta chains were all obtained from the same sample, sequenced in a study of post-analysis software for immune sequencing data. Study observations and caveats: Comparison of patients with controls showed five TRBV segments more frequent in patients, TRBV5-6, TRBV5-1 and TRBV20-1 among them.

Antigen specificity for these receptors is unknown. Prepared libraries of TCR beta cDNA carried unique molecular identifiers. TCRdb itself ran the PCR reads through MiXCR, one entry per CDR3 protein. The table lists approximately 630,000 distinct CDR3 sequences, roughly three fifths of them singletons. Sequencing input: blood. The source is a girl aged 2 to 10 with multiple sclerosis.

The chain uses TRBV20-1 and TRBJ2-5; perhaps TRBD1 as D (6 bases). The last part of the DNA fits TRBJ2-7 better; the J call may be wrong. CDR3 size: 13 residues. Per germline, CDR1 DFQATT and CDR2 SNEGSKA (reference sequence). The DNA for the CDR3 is TGCAGTGCTTCCCAAGGACAGCCCTACGAGCAGTACTTC. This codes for CSASQGQPYEQYF.

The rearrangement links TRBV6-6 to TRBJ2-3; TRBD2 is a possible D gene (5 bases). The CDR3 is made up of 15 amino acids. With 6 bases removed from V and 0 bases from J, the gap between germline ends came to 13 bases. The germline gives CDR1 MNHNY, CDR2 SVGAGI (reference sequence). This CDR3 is CASSRRSPSTDTQYF. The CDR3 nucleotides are TGTGCCAGCAGCAGGAGGAGCCCTAGCACAGATACGCAGTATTTT.

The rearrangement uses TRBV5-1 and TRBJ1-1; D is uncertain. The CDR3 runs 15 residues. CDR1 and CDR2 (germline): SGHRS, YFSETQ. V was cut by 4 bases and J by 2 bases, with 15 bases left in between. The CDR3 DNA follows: TGCGCCAGCAGCAGACAACTCACTGATAACACTGAAGCTTTCTTT. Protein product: CASSRQLTDNTEAFF.

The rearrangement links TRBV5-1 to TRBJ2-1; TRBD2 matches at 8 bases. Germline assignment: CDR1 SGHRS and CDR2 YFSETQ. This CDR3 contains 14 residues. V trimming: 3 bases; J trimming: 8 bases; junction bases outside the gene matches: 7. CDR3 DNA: TGCGCCAGCAGCTCGGGACTAGATATAGATGAGCAGTTCTTC. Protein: CASSSGLDIDEQFF. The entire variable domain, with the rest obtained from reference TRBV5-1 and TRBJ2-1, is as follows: KAGVTQTPRYLIKTRGQQVTLSCSPISGHRSVSWYQQTPGQGLQFLFEYFSETQRNKGNFPGRFSGRQFSNSRSEMNVSTLELGDSALYLCASSSGLDIDEQFFGPGTRLTVL.

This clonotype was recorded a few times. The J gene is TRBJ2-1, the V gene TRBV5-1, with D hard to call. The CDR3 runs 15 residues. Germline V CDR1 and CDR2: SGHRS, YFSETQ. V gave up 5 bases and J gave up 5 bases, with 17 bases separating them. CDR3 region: CASRQGFRRNNEQFF. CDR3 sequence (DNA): TGCGCCAGCAGACAAGGGTTCCGGAGAAACAATGAGCAGTTCTTC.

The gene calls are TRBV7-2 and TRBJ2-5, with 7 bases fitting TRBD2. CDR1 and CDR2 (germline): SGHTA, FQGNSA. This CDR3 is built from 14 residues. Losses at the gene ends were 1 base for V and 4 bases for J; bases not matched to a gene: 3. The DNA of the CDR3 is TGTGCCAGCAGCTTAGAAGCGGGGCGAGAGACCCAGTACTTC. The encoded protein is CASSLEAGRETQYF.

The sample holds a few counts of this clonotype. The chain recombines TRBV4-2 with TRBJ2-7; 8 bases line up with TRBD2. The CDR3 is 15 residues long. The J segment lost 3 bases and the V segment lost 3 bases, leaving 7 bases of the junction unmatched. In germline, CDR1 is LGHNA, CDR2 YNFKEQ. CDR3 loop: CASSQRAGADYEQYF. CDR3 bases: TGTGCCAGCAGCCAGAGAGCGGGAGCGGACTACGAGCAGTACTTC.

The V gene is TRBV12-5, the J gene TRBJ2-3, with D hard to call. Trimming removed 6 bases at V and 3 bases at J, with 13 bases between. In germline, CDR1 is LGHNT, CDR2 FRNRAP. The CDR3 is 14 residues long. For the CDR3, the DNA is TGTGCTAGTGGCGCTACTCTGAGGACAGATACGCAGTATTTT. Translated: CASGATLRTDTQYF. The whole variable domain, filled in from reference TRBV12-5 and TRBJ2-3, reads DARVTQTPRHKVTEMGQEVTMRCQPILGHNTVFWYRQTMMQGLELLAYFRNRAPLDDSGMPKDRFSAEMPDATLATLKIQPSEPRDSAVYFCASGATLRTDTQYFGPGTRLTVL.

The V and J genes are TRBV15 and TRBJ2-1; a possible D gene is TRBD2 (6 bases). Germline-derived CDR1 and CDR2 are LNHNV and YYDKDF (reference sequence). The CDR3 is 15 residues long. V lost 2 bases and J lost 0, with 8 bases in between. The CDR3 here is CATSRPGSSYNEQFF. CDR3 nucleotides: TGTGCCACCAGCAGACCCGGGAGCTCCTACAATGAGCAGTTCTTC. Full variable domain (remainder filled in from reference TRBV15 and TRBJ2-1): DAMVIQNPRYQVTQFGKPVTLSCSQTLNHNVMYWYQQKSSQAPKLLFHYYDKDFNNEADTPDNFQSRRPNTSFCFLDIRSPGLGDTAMYLCATSRPGSSYNEQFFGPGTRLTVL.

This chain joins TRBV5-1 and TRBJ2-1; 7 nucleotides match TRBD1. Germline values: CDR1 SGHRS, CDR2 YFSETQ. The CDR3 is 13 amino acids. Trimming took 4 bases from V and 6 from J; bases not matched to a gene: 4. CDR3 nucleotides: TGCGCCAGCAGCCAACAGGGGCCCAATGAGCAGTTCTTC. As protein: CASSQQGPNEQFF.

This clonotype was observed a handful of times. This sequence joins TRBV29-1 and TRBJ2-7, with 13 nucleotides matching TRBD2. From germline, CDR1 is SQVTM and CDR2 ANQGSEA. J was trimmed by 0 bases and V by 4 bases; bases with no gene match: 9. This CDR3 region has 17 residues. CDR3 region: CSVVGLAGVGSSYEQYF. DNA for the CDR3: TGCAGCGTTGTAGGACTAGCGGGAGTAGGGAGCTCCTACGAGCAGTACTTC.

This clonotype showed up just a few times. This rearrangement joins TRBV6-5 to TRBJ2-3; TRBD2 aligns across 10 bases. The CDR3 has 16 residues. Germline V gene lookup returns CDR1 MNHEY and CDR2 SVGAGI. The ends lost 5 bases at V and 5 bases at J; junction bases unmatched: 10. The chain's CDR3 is CASSLTLAGVVDTQYF. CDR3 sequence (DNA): TGTGCCAGCAGTCTCACTCTAGCGGGAGTTGTAGATACGCAGTATTTT.

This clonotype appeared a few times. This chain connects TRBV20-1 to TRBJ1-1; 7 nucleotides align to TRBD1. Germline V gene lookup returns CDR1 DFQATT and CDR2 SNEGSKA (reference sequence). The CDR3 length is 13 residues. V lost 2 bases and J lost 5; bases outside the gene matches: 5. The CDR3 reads CSARTGVGTEAFF. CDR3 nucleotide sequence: TGCAGTGCTAGAACAGGGGTTGGGACTGAAGCTTTCTTT.

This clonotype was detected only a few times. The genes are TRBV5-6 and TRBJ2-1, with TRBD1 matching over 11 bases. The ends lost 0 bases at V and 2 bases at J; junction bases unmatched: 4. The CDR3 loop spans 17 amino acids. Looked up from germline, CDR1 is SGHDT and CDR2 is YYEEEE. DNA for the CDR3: TGTGCCAGCAGCTTGGAGATGGGACAGGGGGCCTACAATGAGCAGTTCTTC. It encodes CASSLEMGQGAYNEQFF.

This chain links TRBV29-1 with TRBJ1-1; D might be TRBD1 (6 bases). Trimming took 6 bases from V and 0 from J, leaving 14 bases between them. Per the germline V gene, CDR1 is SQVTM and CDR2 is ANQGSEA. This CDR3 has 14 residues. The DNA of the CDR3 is TGCAGCGTGAGACAGGTCCAAATGAACACTGAAGCTTTCTTT. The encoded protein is CSVRQVQMNTEAFF.

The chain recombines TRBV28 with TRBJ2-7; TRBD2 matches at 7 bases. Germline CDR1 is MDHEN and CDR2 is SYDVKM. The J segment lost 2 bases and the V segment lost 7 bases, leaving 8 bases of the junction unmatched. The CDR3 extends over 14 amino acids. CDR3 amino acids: CASNQMGLTYEQYF. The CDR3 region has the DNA TGTGCCAGCAACCAGATGGGACTAACCTACGAGCAGTACTTC.

The CDR3 DNA reads as TGTGCCAGCAGCCAAGATAGGCGGGGGAAGACCCAGTACTTC. It encodes CASSQDRRGKTQYF. The rearrangement links TRBV4-2 to TRBJ2-5, with TRBD2 matching 7 bases. Germline V gene data show CDR1 as LGHNA and CDR2 as YNFKEQ. The CDR3 is 14 amino acids. V shed 0 bases, J shed 6 bases, and the junction held 4 bases outside the gene matches.

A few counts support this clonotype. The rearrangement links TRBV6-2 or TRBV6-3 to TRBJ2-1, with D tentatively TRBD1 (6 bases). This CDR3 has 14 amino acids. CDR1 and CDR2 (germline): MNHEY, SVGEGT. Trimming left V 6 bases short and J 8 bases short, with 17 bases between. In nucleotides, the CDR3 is TGTGCCAGCAGCTACCTTCCACAGGGCGATGAGCAGTTCTTC. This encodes CASSYLPQGDEQFF.

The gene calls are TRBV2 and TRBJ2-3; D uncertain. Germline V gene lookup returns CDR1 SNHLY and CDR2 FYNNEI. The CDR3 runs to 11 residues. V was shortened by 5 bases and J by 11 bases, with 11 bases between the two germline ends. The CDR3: CASSHSVGQYF. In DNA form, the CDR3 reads TGTGCCAGCAGTCACTCAGTGGGGCAGTATTTT.

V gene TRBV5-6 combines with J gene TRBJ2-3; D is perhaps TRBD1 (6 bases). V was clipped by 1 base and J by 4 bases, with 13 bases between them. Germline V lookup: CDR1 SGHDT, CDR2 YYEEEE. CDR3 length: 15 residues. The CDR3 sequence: CASSLRTVPSDTQYF. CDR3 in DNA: TGTGCCAGCAGCTTGAGGACAGTTCCATCAGATACGCAGTATTTT.

For the CDR3, the DNA is TGCAGTGCTAGAAATAACCAGGGAGGGGAAAAACTGTTTTTT. Encoded protein: CSARNNQGGEKLFF. The J gene is TRBJ1-4, the V gene TRBV20-1; D is perhaps TRBD1 (5 bases). CDR1 and CDR2 from the germline V gene are DFQATT and SNEGSKA (reference sequence). Between the trimmed V and J ends, which lost 2 bases and 8 bases, there was a span of 15 bases. The CDR3 totals 14 residues.

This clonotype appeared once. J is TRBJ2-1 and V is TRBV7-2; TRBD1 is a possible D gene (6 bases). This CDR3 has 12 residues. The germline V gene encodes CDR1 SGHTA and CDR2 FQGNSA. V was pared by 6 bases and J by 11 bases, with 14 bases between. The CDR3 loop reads CASSGRGQKQFF. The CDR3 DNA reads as TGTGCCAGCAGTGGTAGGGGACAAAAGCAGTTCTTC.

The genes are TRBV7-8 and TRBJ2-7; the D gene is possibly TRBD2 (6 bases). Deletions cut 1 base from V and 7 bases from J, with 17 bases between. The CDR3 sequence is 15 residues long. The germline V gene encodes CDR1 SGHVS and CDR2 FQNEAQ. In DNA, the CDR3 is TGTGCCAGCAGCTTAGGCGTATCCGGGACTCGGGAGCAGTACTTC. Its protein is CASSLGVSGTREQYF.

The CDR3 DNA reads TGTGCCAGCAGCTTAGGCCTAGCCCCTCTGAATGAGCAGTTCTTC. Encoded protein: CASSLGLAPLNEQFF. This rearrangement joins TRBV7-2 to TRBJ2-1; possibly TRBD2 for D (5 bases). V was clipped by 1 base and J by 7 bases, with 14 bases between them. Germline-derived CDR1 and CDR2 are SGHTA and FQGNSA. This CDR3 spans 15 amino acids.

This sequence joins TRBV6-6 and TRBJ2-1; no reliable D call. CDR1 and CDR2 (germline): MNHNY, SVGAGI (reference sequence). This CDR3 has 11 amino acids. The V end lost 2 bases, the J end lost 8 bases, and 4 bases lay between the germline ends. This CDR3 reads CASSYQDEQFF. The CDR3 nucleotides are TGTGCCAGCAGTTACCAGGATGAGCAGTTCTTC.

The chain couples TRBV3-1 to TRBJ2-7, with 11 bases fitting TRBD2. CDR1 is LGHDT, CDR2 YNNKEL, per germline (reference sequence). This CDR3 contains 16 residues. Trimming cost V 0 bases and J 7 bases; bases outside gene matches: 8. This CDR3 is CASSQDVVAGGREQYF. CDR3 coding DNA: TGTGCCAGCAGCCAAGATGTGGTAGCGGGAGGGAGGGAGCAGTACTTC.

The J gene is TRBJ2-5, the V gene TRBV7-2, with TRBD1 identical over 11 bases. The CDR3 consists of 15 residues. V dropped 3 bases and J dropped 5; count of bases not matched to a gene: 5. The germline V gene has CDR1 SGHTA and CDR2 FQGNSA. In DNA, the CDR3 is TGTGCCAGCAGCTTTCGGACAGGGGGCTTGGAGACCCAGTACTTC. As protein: CASSFRTGGLETQYF.

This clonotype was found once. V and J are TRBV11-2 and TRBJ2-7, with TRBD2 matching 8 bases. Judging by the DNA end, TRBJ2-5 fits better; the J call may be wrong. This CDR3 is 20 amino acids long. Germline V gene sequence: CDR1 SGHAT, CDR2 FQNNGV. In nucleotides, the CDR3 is TGTGCCAGCAGCTCTATATCGCTCCGGGGGGGAGCCGTTCGAGTAGAGACCCAGTACTTC. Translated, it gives CASSSISLRGGAVRVETQYF.